This T cell receptor beta chain is from a study of blood T cell repertoires in COVID-19. The wider study: PBMCs, B-cell-depleted T cells, or T cells were the source of the cDNA or gDNA that made up the material.

Authors' processing steps: By means of reference gene primer amplification, nucleated cell counts were estimated. Clones were read by immunoSEQ multiplex PCR, and TCRdb kept only the in-frame ones, dropping some. Clonal size and the V and J genes are those of that table, whereas D and trimming came from the DNA. The top ten hold roughly 3.5% of the sample, which has 200,000 to 300,000 clones, 86% seen once. The TCR was taken from a woman in her 40s with acute COVID-19. The sample comprised PBMCs or T cells enriched from blood (not recorded which).

The DNA for the CDR3 is TGTGCCAGCAGCTTAAACCAGGGGGCGGACACCGGGGAGCTGTTTTTT. Its protein is CASSLNQGADTGELFF. V usage is TRBV7-6 and J usage is TRBJ2-2, with 8 bases aligning to TRBD1. Looked up from germline, CDR1 is SGHVS and CDR2 is FNYEAQ. Unmatched junction bases numbered 5, after V lost 2 bases and J lost 3 bases. The CDR3 loop spans 16 amino acids.